These T cell receptor beta chains were read from a single sample in a study of T cell changes during pregnancy in multiple sclerosis. Clones were read by immunoSEQ multiplex PCR, and TCRdb kept only the in-frame ones, dropping some. The profile shows roughly 110,000 clones, under 95% of them singletons. Sequencing was performed on peripheral blood, taken in the third trimester of pregnancy. Receptors originate from a female donor in good health, enrolled as a control in a pregnancy study. Both conserved end residues are part of each CDR3. Fields, in order: V gene, D gene, J gene, clone size, CDR3 protein, CDR3 DNA. The D gene is left open where the match is weak. Clone size is stated in some rows and not others, as once, few, many or a class when expanded.

>TRBV7-2|.|TRBJ2-7|once
CASSLDRYSSYEQYF
TGTGCCAGCAGTCTCGACAGATATAGCTCCTACGAGCAGTACTTC
>TRBV18|TRBD1|TRBJ1-5|.
CASSEGQGGQPQHF
TGTGCCAGCTCGGAAGGACAGGGAGGCCAGCCCCAGCATTTT
>TRBV7-9|TRBD1|TRBJ1-1|.
CASSTGVLDTEAFF
TGTGCCAGCAGCACAGGGGTTTTGGACACTGAAGCTTTCTTT
>TRBV25-1|TRBD1|TRBJ2-2|.
CASRSQGLVGYTGELFF
TGTGCCAGCAGATCACAGGGGCTAGTAGGGTATACCGGGGAGCTGTTTTTT
>TRBV4-3|.|TRBJ2-7|.
CASSLRPPGVGDEQYF
TGCGCCAGCAGCCTCCGGCCCCCAGGGGTGGGCGACGAGCAGTACTTC
>TRBV9|TRBD2|TRBJ2-1|once
CASSVRLAGGSSYNEQFF
TGTGCCAGCAGCGTACGGCTAGCGGGGGGGAGCTCCTACAATGAGCAGTTCTTC
>TRBV4-1|.|TRBJ2-5|.
CASSPQGTLLQETQYF
TGCGCCAGCAGCCCCCAGGGAACCCTACTCCAAGAGACCCAGTACTTC
>TRBV10-3|.|TRBJ2-7|.
CAAGRPSYEQYF
TGTGCCGCGGGAAGGCCCTCCTACGAGCAGTACTTC
>TRBV25-1|TRBD1|TRBJ1-6|.
CASRETGGRTPLHF
TGTGCCAGCAGGGAAACAGGGGGTCGGACACCCCTCCACTTT
>TRBV7-2|TRBD1|TRBJ2-7|.
CASSRRTGSSYEQYF
TGTGCCAGCAGCCGACGGACAGGGAGCTCCTACGAGCAGTACTTC
>TRBV6-6|.|TRBJ1-4|.
CASRSNPGTPNEKLFF
TGTGCCAGCAGATCCAACCCGGGAACCCCTAATGAAAAACTGTTTTTT
>TRBV27|TRBD1|TRBJ2-7|.
CASSLSPPTGGPYEQYF
TGTGCCAGCAGTTTATCCCCTCCTACAGGGGGCCCCTACGAGCAGTACTTC
>TRBV7-3|TRBD1|TRBJ1-2|.
CASSYPGQVGGYTF
TGTGCCAGCAGCTACCCGGGACAGGTTGGAGGCTACACCTTC
>TRBV5-1|.|TRBJ1-1|.
CASSQGIWTEAFF
TGCGCCAGCAGCCAGGGGATCTGGACTGAAGCTTTCTTT